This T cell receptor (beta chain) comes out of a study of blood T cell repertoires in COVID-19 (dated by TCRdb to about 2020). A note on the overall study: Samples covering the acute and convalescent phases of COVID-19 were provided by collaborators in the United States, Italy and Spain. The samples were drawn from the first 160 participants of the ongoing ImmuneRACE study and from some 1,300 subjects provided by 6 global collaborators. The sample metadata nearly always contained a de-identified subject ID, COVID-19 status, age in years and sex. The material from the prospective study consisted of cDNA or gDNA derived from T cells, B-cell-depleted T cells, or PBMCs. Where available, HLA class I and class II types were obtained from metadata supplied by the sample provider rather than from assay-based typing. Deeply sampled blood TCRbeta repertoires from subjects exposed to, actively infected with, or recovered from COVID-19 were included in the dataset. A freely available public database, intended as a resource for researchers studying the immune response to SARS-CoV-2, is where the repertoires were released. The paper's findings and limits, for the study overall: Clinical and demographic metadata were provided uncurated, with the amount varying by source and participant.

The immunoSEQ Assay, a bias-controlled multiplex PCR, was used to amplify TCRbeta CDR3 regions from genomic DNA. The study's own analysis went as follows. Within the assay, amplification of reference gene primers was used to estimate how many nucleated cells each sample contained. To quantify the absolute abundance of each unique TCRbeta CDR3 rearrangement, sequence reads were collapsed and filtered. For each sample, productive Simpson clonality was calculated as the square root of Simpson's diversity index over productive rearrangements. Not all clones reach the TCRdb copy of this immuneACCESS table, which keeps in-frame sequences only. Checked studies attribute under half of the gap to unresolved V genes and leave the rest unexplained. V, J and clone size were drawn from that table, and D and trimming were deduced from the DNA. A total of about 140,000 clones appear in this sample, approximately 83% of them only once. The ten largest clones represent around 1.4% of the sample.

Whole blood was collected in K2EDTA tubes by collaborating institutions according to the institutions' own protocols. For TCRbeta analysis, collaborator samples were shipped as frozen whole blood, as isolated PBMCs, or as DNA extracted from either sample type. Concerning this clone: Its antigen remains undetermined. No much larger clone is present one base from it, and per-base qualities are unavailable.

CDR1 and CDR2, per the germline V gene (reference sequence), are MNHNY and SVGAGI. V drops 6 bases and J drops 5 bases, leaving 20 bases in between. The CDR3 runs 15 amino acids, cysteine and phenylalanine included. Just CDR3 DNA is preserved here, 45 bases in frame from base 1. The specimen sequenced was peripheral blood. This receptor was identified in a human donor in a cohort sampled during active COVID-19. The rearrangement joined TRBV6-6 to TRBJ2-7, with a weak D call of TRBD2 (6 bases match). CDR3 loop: CASRRDSARSDEQYF. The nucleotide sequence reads TGTGCCAGCAGAAGGGACTCCGCTAGGTCCGACGAGCAGTACTTC.